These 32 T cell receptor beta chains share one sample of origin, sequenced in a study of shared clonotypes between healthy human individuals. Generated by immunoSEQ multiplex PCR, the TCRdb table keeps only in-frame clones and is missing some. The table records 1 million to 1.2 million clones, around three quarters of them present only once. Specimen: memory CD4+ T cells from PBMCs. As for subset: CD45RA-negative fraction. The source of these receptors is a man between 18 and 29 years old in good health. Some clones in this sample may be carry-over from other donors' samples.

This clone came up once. The DNA for the CDR3 is TGCGCCAGCAGCCAGGAGTGGGGGACTAATCAGCCCCAGCATTTT. The encoded protein is CASSQEWGTNQPQHF. The chain carries TRBV4-3 and TRBJ1-5, with a weak D call TRBD1 (5 bases). Germline V gives CDR1 LGHNA, CDR2 YSLEER. The CDR3 runs 15 residues. V lost 3 bases, J lost 4 bases, and 13 bases lay in between.

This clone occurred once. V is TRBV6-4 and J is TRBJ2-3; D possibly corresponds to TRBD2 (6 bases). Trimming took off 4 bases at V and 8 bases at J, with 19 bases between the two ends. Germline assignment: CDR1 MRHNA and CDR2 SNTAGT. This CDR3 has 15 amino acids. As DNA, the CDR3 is TGTGCCAGCAGTGTGGACGGGGGTTATAAGGGTACGCAGTATTTT. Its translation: CASSVDGGYKGTQYF.

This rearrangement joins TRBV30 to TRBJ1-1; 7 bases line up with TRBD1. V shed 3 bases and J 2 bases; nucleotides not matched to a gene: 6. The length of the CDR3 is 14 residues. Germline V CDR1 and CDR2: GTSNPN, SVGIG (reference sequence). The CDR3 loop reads CAWRPTGTNTEAFF. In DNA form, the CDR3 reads TGTGCCTGGAGGCCGACAGGGACCAACACTGAAGCTTTCTTT.

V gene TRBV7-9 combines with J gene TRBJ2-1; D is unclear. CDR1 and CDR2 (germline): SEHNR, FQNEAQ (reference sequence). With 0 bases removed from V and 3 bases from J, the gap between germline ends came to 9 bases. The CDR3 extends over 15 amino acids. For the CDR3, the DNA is TGTGCCAGCAGCTTAGCCCAGTGGGACTACAATGAGCAGTTCTTC. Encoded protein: CASSLAQWDYNEQFF. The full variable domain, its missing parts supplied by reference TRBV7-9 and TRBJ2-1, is DTGVSQNPRHKITKRGQNVTFRCDPISEHNRLYWYRQTLGQGPEFLTYFQNEAQLEKSRLLSDRFSAERPKGSFSTLEIQRTEQGDSAMYLCASSLAQWDYNEQFFGPGTRLTVL.

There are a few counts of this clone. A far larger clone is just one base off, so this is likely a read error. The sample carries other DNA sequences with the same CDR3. The CDR3: CASSLEGARGQPQHF. As DNA, the CDR3 is TGCGCCAGCAGCTTGGAAGGGGCTCGTGGTCAGCCCCAGCATTTT. J is TRBJ1-5 and V is TRBV5-1; D may be TRBD1 (5 bases). The CDR3 spans 15 residues. V lost 0 bases and J lost 6, with 13 bases in between. Germline CDR1 and CDR2: SGHRS and YFSETQ.

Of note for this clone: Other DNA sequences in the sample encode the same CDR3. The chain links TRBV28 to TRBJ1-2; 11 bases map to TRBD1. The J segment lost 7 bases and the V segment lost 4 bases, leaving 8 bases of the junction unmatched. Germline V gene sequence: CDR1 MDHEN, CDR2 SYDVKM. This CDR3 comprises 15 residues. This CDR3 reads CASSSRDRGLGGYTF. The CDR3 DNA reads TGTGCCAGCAGTTCCCGGGACAGGGGGTTGGGTGGCTACACCTTC.

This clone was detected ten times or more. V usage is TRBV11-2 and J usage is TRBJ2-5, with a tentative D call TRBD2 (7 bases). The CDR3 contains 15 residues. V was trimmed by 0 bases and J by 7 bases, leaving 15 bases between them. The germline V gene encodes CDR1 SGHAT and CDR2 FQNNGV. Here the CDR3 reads CASSLDPGGAGTQYF. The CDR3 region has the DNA TGTGCCAGCAGCTTAGATCCGGGGGGCGCGGGGACCCAGTACTTC.

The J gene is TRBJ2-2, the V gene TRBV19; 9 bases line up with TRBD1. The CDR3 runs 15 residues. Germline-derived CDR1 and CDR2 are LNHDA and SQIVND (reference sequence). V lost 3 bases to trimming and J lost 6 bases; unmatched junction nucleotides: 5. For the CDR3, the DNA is TGTGCCAGTAGTATGATACAGGGGGCGGCCGGGGAGCTGTTTTTT. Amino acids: CASSMIQGAAGELFF.

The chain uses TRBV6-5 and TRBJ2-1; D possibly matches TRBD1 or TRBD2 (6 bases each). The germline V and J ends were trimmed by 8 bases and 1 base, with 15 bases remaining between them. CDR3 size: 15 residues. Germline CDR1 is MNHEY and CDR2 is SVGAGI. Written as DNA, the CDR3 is TGTGCCAGCGGTCAAACAGGGAGGTCCTACAATGAGCAGTTCTTC. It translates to CASGQTGRSYNEQFF.

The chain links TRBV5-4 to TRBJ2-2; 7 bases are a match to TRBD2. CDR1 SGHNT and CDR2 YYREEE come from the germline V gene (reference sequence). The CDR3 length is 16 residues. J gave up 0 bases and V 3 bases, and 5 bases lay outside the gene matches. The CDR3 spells CASSSRAGSNTGELFF. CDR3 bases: TGTGCCAGCAGCTCCAGAGCGGGATCGAACACCGGGGAGCTGTTTTTT.

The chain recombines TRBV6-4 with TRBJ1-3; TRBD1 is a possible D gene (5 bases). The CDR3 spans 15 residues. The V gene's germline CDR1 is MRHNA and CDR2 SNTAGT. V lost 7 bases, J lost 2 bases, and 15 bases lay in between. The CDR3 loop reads CASTRDLAPGNTIYF. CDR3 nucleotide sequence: TGTGCCAGCACCCGGGACCTGGCTCCTGGAAACACCATATATTTT.

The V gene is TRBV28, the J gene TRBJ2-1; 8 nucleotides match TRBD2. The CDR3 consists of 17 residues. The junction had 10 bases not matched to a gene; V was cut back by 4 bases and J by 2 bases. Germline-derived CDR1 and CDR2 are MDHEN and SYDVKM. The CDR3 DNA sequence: TGTGCCAGCAGTTCGACCAGGGTAGCGGGACCCTACAATGAGCAGTTCTTC. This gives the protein CASSSTRVAGPYNEQFF.

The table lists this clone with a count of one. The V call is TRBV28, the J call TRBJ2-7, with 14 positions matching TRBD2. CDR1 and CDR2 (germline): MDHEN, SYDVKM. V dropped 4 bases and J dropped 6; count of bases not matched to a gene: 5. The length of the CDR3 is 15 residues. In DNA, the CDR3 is TGTGCCAGCAGTTCGACGGGACTAGCGGGAGTCGAGCAGTACTTC. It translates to CASSSTGLAGVEQYF.

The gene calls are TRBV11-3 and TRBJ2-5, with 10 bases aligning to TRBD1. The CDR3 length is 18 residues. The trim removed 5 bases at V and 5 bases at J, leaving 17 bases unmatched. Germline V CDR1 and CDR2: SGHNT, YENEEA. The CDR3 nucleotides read TGTGCCAGCAGCGCAGGGACAGGGGCACCCGGTCGGGATGAGACCCAGTACTTC. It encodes CASSAGTGAPGRDETQYF.

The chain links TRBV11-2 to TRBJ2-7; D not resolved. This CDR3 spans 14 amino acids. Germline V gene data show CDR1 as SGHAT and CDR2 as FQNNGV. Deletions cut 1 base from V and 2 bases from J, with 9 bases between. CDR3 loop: CASSLGTSAYEQYF. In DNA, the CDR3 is TGTGCCAGCAGCTTAGGGACGTCAGCCTACGAGCAGTACTTC.

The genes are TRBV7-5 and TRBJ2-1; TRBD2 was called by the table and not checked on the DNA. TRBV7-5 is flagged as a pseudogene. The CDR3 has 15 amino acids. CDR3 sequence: CVRRSGTSGSLEQFF. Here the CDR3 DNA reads TGTGTCAGAAGGTCCGGGACTAGCGGGAGTTTGGAGCAGTTCTTC.

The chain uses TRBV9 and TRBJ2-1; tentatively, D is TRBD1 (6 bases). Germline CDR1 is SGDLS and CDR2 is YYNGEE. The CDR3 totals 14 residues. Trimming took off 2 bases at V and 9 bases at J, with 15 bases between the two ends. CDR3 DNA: TGTGCCAGCAGCGTGAACAGGGTTGAGAGTGAGCAGTTCTTC. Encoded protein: CASSVNRVESEQFF.

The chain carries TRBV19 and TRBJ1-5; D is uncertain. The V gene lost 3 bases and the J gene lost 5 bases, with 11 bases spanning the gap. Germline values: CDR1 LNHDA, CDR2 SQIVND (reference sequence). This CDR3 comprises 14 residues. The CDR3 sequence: CASSILAEYQPQHF. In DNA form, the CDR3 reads TGTGCCAGTAGTATCCTGGCAGAGTATCAGCCCCAGCATTTT.

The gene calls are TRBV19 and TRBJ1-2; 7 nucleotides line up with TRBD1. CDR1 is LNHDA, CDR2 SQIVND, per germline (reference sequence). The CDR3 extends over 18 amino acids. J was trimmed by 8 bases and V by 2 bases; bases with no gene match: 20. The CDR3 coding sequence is TGTGCCAGTAGTATATCTAGCAATCTCTTACAGGGACAGCACGGCTACACCTTC. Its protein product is CASSISSNLLQGQHGYTF.

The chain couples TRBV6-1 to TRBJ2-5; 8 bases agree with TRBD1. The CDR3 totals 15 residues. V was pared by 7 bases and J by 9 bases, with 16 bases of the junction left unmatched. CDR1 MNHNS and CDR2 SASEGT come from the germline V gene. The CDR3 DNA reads TGTGCCAGCATTCCGCGACAGGGGCCAACTGGGGCCCAGTACTTC. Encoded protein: CASIPRQGPTGAQYF.

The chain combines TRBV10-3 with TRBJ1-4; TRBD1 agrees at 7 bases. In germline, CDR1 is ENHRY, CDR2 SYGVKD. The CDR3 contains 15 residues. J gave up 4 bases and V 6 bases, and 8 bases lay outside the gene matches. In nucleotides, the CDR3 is TGTGCCATCAGCAGGGGGGGGCAAAATAATGAAAAACTGTTTTTT. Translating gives CAISRGGQNNEKLFF.

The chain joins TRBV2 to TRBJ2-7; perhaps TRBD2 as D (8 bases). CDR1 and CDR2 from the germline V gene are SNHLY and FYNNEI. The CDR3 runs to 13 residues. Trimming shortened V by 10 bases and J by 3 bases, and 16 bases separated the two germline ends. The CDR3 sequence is CANSGGDSYEQYF. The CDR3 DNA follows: TGTGCCAACTCGGGAGGGGACAGCTACGAGCAGTACTTC.

CDR3 protein: CASSLMSSGSGETQYF. In nucleotides, the CDR3 is TGCGCCAGCAGCTTGATGTCTAGCGGGAGTGGGGAGACCCAGTACTTC. The chain is built from TRBV5-1 and TRBJ2-5; 10 bases agree with TRBD2. The CDR3 is 16 residues long. Trimming at V came to 1 base and at J to 5 bases, leaving 8 bases not matched to a gene. Germline CDR1 and CDR2: SGHRS and YFSETQ.

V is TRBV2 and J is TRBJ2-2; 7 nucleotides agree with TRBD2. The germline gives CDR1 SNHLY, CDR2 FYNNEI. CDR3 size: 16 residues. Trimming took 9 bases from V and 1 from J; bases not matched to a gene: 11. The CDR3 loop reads CARQGVSGMNTGELFF. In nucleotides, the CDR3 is TGTGCCAGACAAGGCGTGAGCGGGATGAACACCGGGGAGCTGTTTTTT.

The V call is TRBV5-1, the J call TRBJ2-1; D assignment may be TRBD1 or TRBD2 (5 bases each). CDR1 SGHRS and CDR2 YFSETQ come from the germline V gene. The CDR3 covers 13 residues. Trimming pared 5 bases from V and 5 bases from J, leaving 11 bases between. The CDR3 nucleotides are TGCGCCAGCAGTACGGGGACCGACAATGAGCAGTTCTTC. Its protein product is CASSTGTDNEQFF.

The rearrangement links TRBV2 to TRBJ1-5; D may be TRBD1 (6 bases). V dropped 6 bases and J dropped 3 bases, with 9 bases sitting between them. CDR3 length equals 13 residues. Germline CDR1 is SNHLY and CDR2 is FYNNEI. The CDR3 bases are TGTGCCAGCAGAGGGACACTCAATCAGCCCCAGCATTTT. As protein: CASRGTLNQPQHF.

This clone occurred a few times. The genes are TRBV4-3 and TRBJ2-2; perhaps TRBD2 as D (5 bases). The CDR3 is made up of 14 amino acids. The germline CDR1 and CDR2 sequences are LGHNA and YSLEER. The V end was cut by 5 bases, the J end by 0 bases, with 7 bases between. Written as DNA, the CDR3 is TGCGCCAGCAGCGGGGAGTCGAACACCGGGGAGCTGTTTTTT. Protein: CASSGESNTGELFF.

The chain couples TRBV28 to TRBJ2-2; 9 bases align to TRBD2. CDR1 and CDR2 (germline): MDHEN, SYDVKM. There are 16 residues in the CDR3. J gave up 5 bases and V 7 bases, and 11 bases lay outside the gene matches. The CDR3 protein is CASTLGIAGATGELFF. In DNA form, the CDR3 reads TGTGCCAGCACCCTGGGGATAGCGGGAGCGACCGGGGAGCTGTTTTTT.

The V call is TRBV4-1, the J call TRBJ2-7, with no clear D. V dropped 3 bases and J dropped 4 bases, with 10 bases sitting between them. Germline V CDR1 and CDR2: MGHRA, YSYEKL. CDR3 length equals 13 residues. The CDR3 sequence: CASSHGPGYEQYF. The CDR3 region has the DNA TGCGCCAGCAGCCATGGACCCGGGTACGAGCAGTACTTC.

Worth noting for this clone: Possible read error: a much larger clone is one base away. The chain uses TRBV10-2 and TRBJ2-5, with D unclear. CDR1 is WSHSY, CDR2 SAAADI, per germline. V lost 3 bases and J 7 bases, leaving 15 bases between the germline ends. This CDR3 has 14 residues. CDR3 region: CASSDNRRDRTQYF. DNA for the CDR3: TGCGCCAGCAGTGACAACCGGCGAGATAGGACCCAGTACTTC.

CDR3 bases: TGTGCCAGCATACGGGACAGGGGGCGAGGTGGCGGGGAGCTGTTTTTT. Its protein product is CASIRDRGRGGGELFF. The genes are TRBV28 and TRBJ2-2, with 12 nucleotides matching TRBD1. Germline V gene sequence: CDR1 MDHEN, CDR2 SYDVKM. The V and J ends lost 7 bases and 7 bases, in that order; junction bases with no gene match: 10. This CDR3 contains 16 residues.

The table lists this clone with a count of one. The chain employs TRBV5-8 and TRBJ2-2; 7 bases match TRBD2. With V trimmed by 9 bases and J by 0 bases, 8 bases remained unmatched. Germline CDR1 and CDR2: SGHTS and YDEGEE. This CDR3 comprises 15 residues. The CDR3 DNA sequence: TGTGCCACTCCCTTGCTAGCGGCGAACACCGGGGAGCTGTTTTTT. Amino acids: CATPLLAANTGELFF. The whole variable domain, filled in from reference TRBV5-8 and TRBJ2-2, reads EAGVTQSPTHLIKTRGQQATLRCSPISGHTSVYWYQQALGLGLQFLLWYDEGEERNRGNFPPRFSGRQFPNYSSELNVNALELEDSALYLCATPLLAANTGELFFGEGSRLTVL.